Shown below are 30 T cell receptor beta chains from a single sample sequenced in a study of regulatory T cells. General study points: In CD3G-deficient patients, conventional CD4+ T cells were enriched for hydrophobic CDR3 residues at positions 6 and 7.

The antigens these receptors bind are not known. Amplification used 52 TRBV primers and 13 TRBJ primers. Measured with immunoSEQ multiplex PCR; TCRdb has only the in-frame clones, and not every one. This table holds tens of thousands of clones, roughly 88% found once. Specimen: conventional CD4+ T cells sorted from blood. These TCRs come from a child under 18 with CD3G deficiency.

The chain couples TRBV6-1 to TRBJ2-3; no reliable D call. Trimming pared 3 bases from V and 8 bases from J, leaving 12 bases between. This CDR3 spans 13 amino acids. Germline CDR1 MNHNS, CDR2 SASEGT. The CDR3 DNA follows: TGTGCCAGCAGTGACCTAGGCGGATTTACGCAGTATTTT. This sequence encodes CASSDLGGFTQYF.

This clone was counted a single time. The rearrangement uses TRBV27 and TRBJ2-6, with D uncertain. V shed 5 bases and J shed 12 bases, with 20 bases lying between them. CDR1 is MNHEY and CDR2 is SMNVEV in the germline V gene (reference sequence). The CDR3 is 15 amino acids. CDR3 protein: CASSPLSNRPLVLTF. CDR3 sequence (DNA): TGTGCCAGCAGTCCCCTCAGTAATAGGCCGCTCGTCCTGACTTTC. Variable domain in full (rest from reference TRBV27 and TRBJ2-6): EAQVTQNPRYLITVTGKKLTVTCSQNMNHEYMSWYRQDPGLGLRQIYYSMNVEVTDKGDVPEGYKVSRKEKRNFPLILESPSPNQTSLYFCASSPLSNRPLVLTFGAGSRLTVL.

CDR3 sequence (DNA): TGTGCCAGTAGTATCAAAGGGACACTTTACAATGAGCAGTTCTTC. This encodes CASSIKGTLYNEQFF. The chain combines TRBV19 with TRBJ2-1; tentative D call: TRBD1 (6 bases). CDR3 size: 15 residues. V was pared by 3 bases and J by 4 bases, with 13 bases between. The V gene's germline CDR1 is LNHDA and CDR2 SQIVND (reference sequence).

This sequence joins TRBV11-2 and TRBJ2-7, with TRBD2 matching 7 bases. CDR1 and CDR2 (germline): SGHAT, FQNNGV. The V and J ends lost 5 bases and 4 bases, in that order; junction bases with no gene match: 11. The CDR3 is made up of 15 amino acids. CDR3 nucleotide sequence: TGTGCCAGCAGCAAACAACCGGGACTATTTTACGAGCAGTACTTC. Protein: CASSKQPGLFYEQYF. The full variable domain, its missing parts supplied by reference TRBV11-2 and TRBJ2-7, is EAGVAQSPRYKIIEKRQSVAFWCNPISGHATLYWYQQILGQGPKLLIQFQNNGVVDDSQLPKDRFSAERLKGVDSTLKIQPAKLEDSAVYLCASSKQPGLFYEQYFGPGTRLTVT.

The chain is built from TRBV5-1 and TRBJ2-5; TRBD2 might be the D (6 bases). In germline, CDR1 is SGHRS, CDR2 YFSETQ. CDR3 size: 12 residues. Trimming took off 2 bases at V and 5 bases at J, with 7 bases between the two ends. This chain's CDR3 is CASSFRGETQYF. For the CDR3, the DNA is TGCGCCAGCAGCTTCCGGGGGGAGACCCAGTACTTC. The full variable domain, completed using reference TRBV5-1 and TRBJ2-5, is KAGVTQTPRYLIKTRGQQVTLSCSPISGHRSVSWYQQTPGQGLQFLFEYFSETQRNKGNFPGRFSGRQFSNSRSEMNVSTLELGDSALYLCASSFRGETQYFGPGTRLLVL.

This chain links TRBV27 with TRBJ2-3, with D possibly being TRBD2 (7 bases). Germline-derived CDR1 and CDR2 are MNHEY and SMNVEV (reference sequence). CDR3 size: 15 residues. V lost 5 bases and J lost 2, with 14 bases in between. The CDR3 DNA reads as TGTGCCAGCAGTAGAGAGGGGGGGGCCACAGATACGCAGTATTTT. It specifies CASSREGGATDTQYF.

This sequence joins TRBV19 and TRBJ1-2; D remains ambiguous. CDR1 and CDR2 (germline): LNHDA, SQIVND (reference sequence). The CDR3 sequence is 13 residues long. V was trimmed by 4 bases and J by 3 bases, leaving 9 bases between them. CDR3 residues: CASSRARHYGYTF. CDR3 DNA sequence: TGTGCCAGTAGTAGGGCCCGCCACTATGGCTACACCTTC.

As for this clone: The sample holds other DNA sequences that translate to the same CDR3. The chain links TRBV6-1 to TRBJ2-4; D unclear. This CDR3 is built from 16 residues. CDR1 is MNHNS, CDR2 SASEGT, per germline. V was clipped by 3 bases and J by 0 bases, with 12 bases between them. CDR3 DNA sequence: TGTGCCAGCAGTGAGGGCCGGACCCTAGCCAAAAACATTCAGTACTTC. Translated: CASSEGRTLAKNIQYF.

This clone appeared once. The V call is TRBV6-1, the J call TRBJ1-4; the match to TRBD1 covers 8 bases. The CDR3 is 16 residues long. V dropped 4 bases and J dropped 8; count of bases not matched to a gene: 12. Germline loops: CDR1 MNHNS, CDR2 SASEGT. The CDR3 loop reads CASSAVNRGGEEKLFF. CDR3 bases: TGTGCCAGCAGTGCGGTAAACAGGGGGGGAGAAGAAAAACTGTTTTTT.

The chain is built from TRBV7-8 and TRBJ2-2; 7 bases align to TRBD2. In germline, CDR1 is SGHVS, CDR2 FQNEAQ. This CDR3 is built from 15 residues. V lost 0 bases to trimming and J lost 7 bases; unmatched junction nucleotides: 5. For the CDR3, the DNA is TGTGCCAGCAGCTTAGCCTATGCGGGGGACGGGGAGCTGTTTTTT. Translating it yields CASSLAYAGDGELFF.

The genes are TRBV5-1 and TRBJ2-3; D gene uncertain. The germline V and J ends were trimmed by 5 bases and 0 bases, with 7 bases remaining between them. Germline V gene data show CDR1 as SGHRS and CDR2 as YFSETQ. The CDR3 totals 13 residues. For the CDR3, the DNA is TGCGCCAGCAGGATGAAGAGCACAGATACGCAGTATTTT. The encoded protein is CASRMKSTDTQYF.

The V call is TRBV6-1, the J call TRBJ2-7; possibly TRBD2 for D (5 bases). This CDR3 has 13 residues. Trimming pared 6 bases from V and 2 bases from J, leaving 11 bases between. Germline values: CDR1 MNHNS, CDR2 SASEGT. CDR3 sequence: CASSSQRAYEQYF. CDR3 DNA: TGTGCCAGCAGCTCCCAGAGGGCCTACGAGCAGTACTTC.

The chain employs TRBV5-1 and TRBJ2-3, with D maybe TRBD2 (6 bases). V was shortened by 0 bases and J by 4 bases, with 15 bases between the two germline ends. This CDR3 has 16 amino acids. Germline loops: CDR1 SGHRS, CDR2 YFSETQ. The CDR3 bases are TGCGCCAGCAGCTTGGAGGGAGGCGGTAGGGCAGATACGCAGTATTTT. It translates to CASSLEGGGRADTQYF.

This chain links TRBV28 with TRBJ1-5; D is undetermined. Trimming removed 5 bases from V and 0 bases from J, with 14 bases in between. CDR1 is MDHEN, CDR2 SYDVKM, per germline. The CDR3 is 16 residues long. CDR3 residues: CASSAGAGYSNQPQHF. The CDR3 region has the DNA TGTGCCAGCAGTGCAGGTGCTGGATATAGCAATCAGCCCCAGCATTTT.

This clone came up once. V and J are TRBV6-1 and TRBJ1-1, with a tentative D call TRBD1 (5 bases). The CDR3 has 13 amino acids. Trimming stripped 1 base from V and 11 bases from J, with 14 bases between. CDR1 and CDR2 from the germline V gene are MNHNS and SASEGT. CDR3 nucleotides: TGTGCCAGCAGTGAAGGGAACGGGGCGCGGGCTTTCTTT. Amino acid sequence: CASSEGNGARAFF.

This clone was seen only once. The chain uses TRBV13 and TRBJ2-7; D is ambiguous. V lost 5 bases and J 6 bases, leaving 17 bases between the germline ends. Germline V CDR1 and CDR2: PRHDT, FYEKMQ (reference sequence). The CDR3 is made up of 14 amino acids. Here the CDR3 DNA reads TGTGCCAGCAGCCCCCGAGGAGTGGGCTCCGAGCAGTACTTC. Residues: CASSPRGVGSEQYF.

The CDR3: CASSQGGGIIYEQYF. Here the CDR3 DNA reads TGTGCCAGCAGCCAAGGGGGGGGCATAATATACGAGCAGTACTTC. The chain is built from TRBV28 and TRBJ2-7, with a weak D call TRBD2 (7 bases). CDR1 and CDR2 (germline): MDHEN, SYDVKM. V was pared by 6 bases and J by 4 bases, with 19 bases between. The CDR3 extends over 15 amino acids. Variable domain in full (rest from reference TRBV28 and TRBJ2-7): DVKVTQSSRYLVKRTGEKVFLECVQDMDHENMFWYRQDPGLGLRLIYFSYDVKMKEKGDIPEGYSVSREKKERFSLILESASTNQTSMYLCASSQGGGIIYEQYFGPGTRLTVT.

This sequence joins TRBV11-2 and TRBJ2-1; 8 bases match TRBD2. In germline, CDR1 is SGHAT, CDR2 FQNNGV. Trimming cost V 5 bases and J 9 bases; bases outside gene matches: 12. The CDR3 is 15 residues long. CDR3 protein: CASSLRTGGVGEQFF. CDR3 DNA sequence: TGTGCCAGCAGCCTTAGGACGGGAGGGGTCGGTGAGCAGTTCTTC. The whole variable domain, remainder taken from reference TRBV11-2 and TRBJ2-1, is EAGVAQSPRYKIIEKRQSVAFWCNPISGHATLYWYQQILGQGPKLLIQFQNNGVVDDSQLPKDRFSAERLKGVDSTLKIQPAKLEDSAVYLCASSLRTGGVGEQFFGPGTRLTVL.

This sequence joins TRBV7-9 and TRBJ2-5, with 8 bases matching TRBD2. The V segment lost 5 bases and the J segment 1 base; nucleotides outside the gene matches: 12. The CDR3 covers 17 residues. The germline gives CDR1 SEHNR, CDR2 FQNEAQ (reference sequence). Here the CDR3 reads CASSPRAGLGSQETQYF. For the CDR3, the DNA is TGTGCCAGCAGCCCCCGGGCGGGACTAGGGTCCCAAGAGACCCAGTACTTC. The full variable domain, its missing parts supplied by reference TRBV7-9 and TRBJ2-5, is DTGVSQNPRHKITKRGQNVTFRCDPISEHNRLYWYRQTLGQGPEFLTYFQNEAQLEKSRLLSDRFSAERPKGSFSTLEIQRTEQGDSAMYLCASSPRAGLGSQETQYFGPGTRLLVL.

The chain couples TRBV7-8 to TRBJ2-3; 7 nucleotides match TRBD2. The junction had 5 bases not matched to a gene; V was cut back by 5 bases and J by 0 bases. This CDR3 contains 15 residues. Germline assignment: CDR1 SGHVS and CDR2 FQNEAQ. The CDR3 DNA follows: TGTGCCAGCAGCCTGGGACTATCTAGCACAGATACGCAGTATTTT. As protein: CASSLGLSSTDTQYF.

The genes are TRBV11-2 and TRBJ1-6; D unresolved. V was clipped by 5 bases and J by 6 bases, with 8 bases between them. Germline V gene lookup returns CDR1 SGHAT and CDR2 FQNNGV. The CDR3 extends over 13 amino acids. CDR3 loop: CASSPRANSPLHF. The CDR3 DNA is TGTGCCAGCAGCCCACGGGCTAATTCACCCCTCCACTTT. Combining the CDR3 with reference TRBV11-2 and TRBJ1-6 gives the whole variable domain EAGVAQSPRYKIIEKRQSVAFWCNPISGHATLYWYQQILGQGPKLLIQFQNNGVVDDSQLPKDRFSAERLKGVDSTLKIQPAKLEDSAVYLCASSPRANSPLHFGNGTRLTVT.

The chain carries TRBV5-1 and TRBJ2-5; D is ambiguous. Between the trimmed V and J ends, which lost 2 bases and 5 bases, there was a span of 10 bases. Per germline, CDR1 SGHRS and CDR2 YFSETQ. The CDR3 consists of 13 residues. CDR3 nucleotide sequence: TGCGCCAGCAGCTTCGGCGGCACGGAGACCCAGTACTTC. Translating it yields CASSFGGTETQYF.

About this clone itself: An end of the junction differs from the germline gene, which may be a read error. V is TRBV28 and J is TRBJ2-1; D tentatively fits TRBD1 or TRBD2 (5 bases each). The CDR3 spans 14 residues. Germline CDR1 MDHEN, CDR2 SYDVKM. CDR3 coding DNA: TGTGCCAGCAGCCCCAGGGACCCCTACATTGAGCAGTTCTTC. Protein product: CASSPRDPYIEQFF.

The V gene is TRBV5-1, the J gene TRBJ2-1; 10 bases map to TRBD2. This CDR3 spans 16 amino acids. Germline V CDR1 and CDR2: SGHRS, YFSETQ. The junction had 10 bases not matched to a gene; V was cut back by 0 bases and J by 10 bases. This CDR3 is CASSLGPAGGPREQFF. The CDR3 DNA is TGCGCCAGCAGCTTGGGGCCAGCGGGAGGGCCAAGGGAGCAGTTCTTC.

This sequence joins TRBV5-1 and TRBJ2-7, with 10 bases aligning to TRBD1. The CDR3 contains 14 residues. J gave up 6 bases and V 0 bases, and 3 bases lay outside the gene matches. CDR1 SGHRS and CDR2 YFSETQ come from the germline V gene. CDR3 loop: CASSLGQGALEQYF. CDR3 nucleotides: TGCGCCAGCAGCTTGGGACAGGGGGCACTCGAGCAGTACTTC.

The chain uses TRBV5-1 and TRBJ2-7; the D gene is possibly TRBD1 (6 bases). The ends were cut back, 5 bases at V and 0 bases at J, with 12 bases in the middle. Germline-derived CDR1 and CDR2 are SGHRS and YFSETQ. The CDR3 spans 14 residues. CDR3 in amino acids: CASRRQVNSYEQYF. The CDR3 DNA follows: TGCGCCAGCAGGAGACAGGTGAACTCCTACGAGCAGTACTTC.

In this sample, this clone turned up once. V and J are TRBV5-1 and TRBJ2-1; D not resolved. The CDR3 is 14 residues long. The germline gives CDR1 SGHRS, CDR2 YFSETQ. Trimming took off 0 bases at V and 3 bases at J, with 7 bases between the two ends. CDR3 sequence reads: CASSLGNYYNEQFF. The DNA for the CDR3 is TGCGCCAGCAGCTTGGGGAACTACTACAATGAGCAGTTCTTC. The full variable domain, its missing parts supplied by reference TRBV5-1 and TRBJ2-1, is KAGVTQTPRYLIKTRGQQVTLSCSPISGHRSVSWYQQTPGQGLQFLFEYFSETQRNKGNFPGRFSGRQFSNSRSEMNVSTLELGDSALYLCASSLGNYYNEQFFGPGTRLTVL.

CDR3 amino acids: CASSLQGLEYNEQFF. In nucleotides, the CDR3 is TGCGCCAGCAGCCTACAAGGACTAGAATACAATGAGCAGTTCTTC. The rearrangement uses TRBV5-1 and TRBJ2-1, with TRBD2 matching 7 bases. The J segment lost 4 bases and the V segment lost 4 bases, leaving 8 bases of the junction unmatched. This CDR3 has 15 amino acids. CDR1 and CDR2 (germline): SGHRS, YFSETQ.

The chain is built from TRBV6-1 and TRBJ1-1; no clear D. The CDR3 contains 11 residues. The V end lost 3 bases, the J end lost 11 bases, and 10 bases lay between the germline ends. CDR1 is MNHNS, CDR2 SASEGT, per germline. CDR3 region: CASSEVGRAFF. The CDR3 DNA reads TGTGCCAGCAGTGAGGTCGGGCGGGCTTTCTTT.

Note on this clone: A junction boundary mismatches the germline segment, possibly from a read error. The genes are TRBV10-2 and TRBJ2-3, with 10 positions matching TRBD1. Germline CDR1 and CDR2: WSHSY and SAAADI. The CDR3 is 15 amino acids. CDR3 in DNA: TGCGCCAGCAGTGACCCGACAGGGGGCACGGATACGCAGTATTTT. Protein: CASSDPTGGTDTQYF.